The 16 T cell receptor beta chains listed next were all sequenced from one sample in a study of blood T cell repertoires in COVID-19 (dated by TCRdb to 2020 to 2022). Library prep was done by the immunoSEQ multiplex PCR assay. Drawn from immuneACCESS, this table holds only the in-frame rearrangements with V and J called that TCRdb kept. Clones are partly lost; checked studies trace under half to an unresolved V gene and leave the rest unexplained. The sample data list 170,000 or so clones, and about 82% of these were observed just once. The ten largest make up 5.5% to 7% of the sample. Sequenced: peripheral blood. The receptors stem from a man between 50 and 59 years old with active or convalescent COVID-19.

The V gene is TRBV3-1 (or the pseudogene TRBV3-2), the J gene TRBJ2-7, with 8 bases fitting TRBD1. Germline-derived CDR1 and CDR2 are LGHDT and YNNKEL (reference sequence). The CDR3 contains 14 residues. V gave up 0 bases and J gave up 5 bases; unmatched junction bases: 3. The CDR3 DNA is TGTGCCAGCAGCCAAGATATCAGGGGGCACGAGCAGTACTTC. Translated: CASSQDIRGHEQYF.

The V gene is TRBV25-1, the J gene TRBJ1-5; the D is unclear. The CDR3 sequence is 14 residues long. CDR1 MGHDK and CDR2 SYGVNS come from the germline V gene. V lost 6 bases, J lost 5 bases, and 14 bases lay in between. The CDR3 bases are TGTGCCAGCAGCCCGGGCCAGCGGCATCAGCCCCAGCATTTT. Amino acid sequence: CASSPGQRHQPQHF. Full variable domain (remainder filled in from reference TRBV25-1 and TRBJ1-5): EADIYQTPRYLVIGTGKKITLECSQTMGHDKMYWYQQDPGMELHLIHYSYGVNSTEKGDLSSESTVSRIRTEHFPLTLESARPSHTSQYLCASSPGQRHQPQHFGDGTRLSIL.

V gene TRBV14 combines with J gene TRBJ1-4; 11 bases map to TRBD1. Germline values: CDR1 SGHDN, CDR2 FVKESK. CDR3 size: 16 residues. The junction had 7 bases not matched to a gene; V was cut back by 4 bases and J by 6 bases. Here the CDR3 DNA reads TGTGCCAGCAGCCGGGCAGGACAGGGGGCTTATGAAAAACTGTTTTTT. Translated, it gives CASSRAGQGAYEKLFF. Based on the CDR3 plus reference TRBV14 and TRBJ1-4, the full variable domain is EAGVTQFPSHSVIEKGQTVTLRCDPISGHDNLYWYRRVMGKEIKFLLHFVKESKQDESGMPNNRFLAERTGGTYSTLKVQPAELEDSGVYFCASSRAGQGAYEKLFFGSGTQLSVL.

V and J are TRBV12-3 or TRBV12-4 and TRBJ1-1; D gene ambiguous. Trimming left V 4 bases short and J 1 base short, with 7 bases between. The CDR3 has 13 residues. The CDR3 DNA sequence: TGTGCCAGCAGTTCCCACTCGAACACTGAAGCTTTCTTT. It specifies CASSSHSNTEAFF.

The V call is TRBV30, the J call TRBJ2-5, with 7 positions matching TRBD1. The CDR3 contains 15 residues. Germline CDR1 GTSNPN, CDR2 SVGIG (reference sequence). V trimming: 3 bases; J trimming: 2 bases; junction bases outside the gene matches: 9. CDR3 coding DNA: TGTGCCTGGAGAGAGACAGGGATGCCTCAAGAGACCCAGTACTTC. Its translation: CAWRETGMPQETQYF.

The chain is built from TRBV5-5 and TRBJ1-6, with 7 bases lining up with TRBD1. Per the germline V gene, CDR1 is SGHKS and CDR2 is YYEKEE (reference sequence). The length of the CDR3 is 18 residues. The V and J ends lost 1 base and 2 bases, in that order; junction bases with no gene match: 9. CDR3 nucleotides: TGTGCCAGCAGCTTGTTGGAACAGGGGTTCACCTATAATTCACCCCTCCACTTT. Protein product: CASSLLEQGFTYNSPLHF. The variable domain in full, with the rest retrieved from reference TRBV5-5 and TRBJ1-6, is DAGVTQSPTHLIKTRGQQVTLRCSPISGHKSVSWYQQVLGQGPQFIFQYYEKEERGRGNFPDRFSARQFPNYSSELNVNALLLGDSALYLCASSLLEQGFTYNSPLHFGNGTRLTVT.

V is TRBV7-3 and J is TRBJ2-2; 8 bases map to TRBD1. In germline, CDR1 is SGHTA, CDR2 FQGTGA. The CDR3 has 14 residues. Trimming cost V 5 bases and J 6 bases; bases outside gene matches: 5. In DNA form, the CDR3 reads TGTGCCAGCAGCCCTCAGGGGGCTGCCGGGGAGCTGTTTTTT. Protein sequence: CASSPQGAAGELFF. Full variable domain (outside the CDR3, taken from reference TRBV7-3 and TRBJ2-2): GAGVSQTPSNKVTEKGKYVELRCDPISGHTALYWYRQSLGQGPEFLIYFQGTGAADDSGLPNDRFFAVRPEGSVSTLKIQRTERGDSAVYLCASSPQGAAGELFFGEGSRLTVL.

CDR3 bases: TGTGCCATTAAGGGGGCCCATCAGCCCCAGCATTTT. Its translation is CAIKGAHQPQHF. The V call is TRBV6-6, the J call TRBJ1-5; TRBD1 agrees at 7 bases. Germline lookup yields CDR1 MNHNY and CDR2 SVGAGI (reference sequence). The CDR3 spans 12 residues. Germline trimming cut 10 bases from V and 5 bases from J; bases unmatched to any gene: 5.

This clone came up once. The chain combines TRBV28 with TRBJ2-7, with 8 bases identical to TRBD1. Germline-derived CDR1 and CDR2 are MDHEN and SYDVKM. The CDR3 consists of 15 residues. J lost 3 bases, V lost 5 bases, and 9 bases had no gene match. The CDR3 sequence is CASSPGTGAYYEQYF. For the CDR3, the DNA is TGTGCCAGCAGTCCTGGGACAGGCGCCTACTACGAGCAGTACTTC.

The chain uses TRBV29-1 and TRBJ1-2, with 9 bases fitting TRBD1. CDR1 is SQVTM and CDR2 is ANQGSEA in the germline V gene. Trimming took 6 bases from V and 8 from J; bases not matched to a gene: 7. The CDR3 has 12 residues. This CDR3 is CSVETTGGGYTF. As DNA, the CDR3 is TGCAGCGTCGAGACGACAGGGGGAGGCTACACCTTC. The full variable domain, rest sourced from reference TRBV29-1 and TRBJ1-2, is SAVISQKPSRDICQRGTSLTIQCQVDSQVTMMFWYRQQPGQSLTLIATANQGSEATYESGFVIDKFPISRPNLTFSTLTVSNMSPEDSSIYLCSVETTGGGYTFGSGTRLTVV.

The genes are TRBV2 and TRBJ2-1, with 9 bases lining up with TRBD2. The CDR3 totals 13 residues. The germline V gene has CDR1 SNHLY and CDR2 FYNNEI. V shed 4 bases, J shed 8 bases, and the junction held 3 bases outside the gene matches. The CDR3 nucleotides are TGTGCCAGCAGTGTAGGGACTAGCTATGAGCAGTTCTTC. Encoded protein: CASSVGTSYEQFF.

The chain is built from TRBV6-5 and TRBJ2-1, with D uncertain. Germline lookup yields CDR1 MNHEY and CDR2 SVGAGI. V lost 0 bases and J 5 bases, leaving 5 bases between the germline ends. This CDR3 comprises 13 residues. The CDR3 protein is CASSYSPDNEQFF. The DNA for the CDR3 is TGTGCCAGCAGTTACTCGCCGGACAATGAGCAGTTCTTC.

The sample holds one count of this clone. V and J are TRBV5-5 and TRBJ2-7; 7 bases fit TRBD2. The CDR3 loop spans 14 amino acids. CDR1 and CDR2 (germline): SGHKS, YYEKEE (reference sequence). J was trimmed by 0 bases and V by 4 bases; bases with no gene match: 4. CDR3 loop: CASSTSGASYEQYF. DNA of the CDR3: TGTGCCAGCAGCACGAGCGGGGCCTCCTACGAGCAGTACTTC.

The rearrangement uses TRBV5-4 and TRBJ2-7; 13 bases agree with TRBD2. CDR1 and CDR2 from the germline V gene are SGHNT and YYREEE (reference sequence). Trimming at V came to 4 bases and at J to 2 bases, leaving 12 bases not matched to a gene. The CDR3 extends over 18 amino acids. The CDR3 sequence is CASSINPGLAGRAYEQYF. The CDR3 DNA follows: TGTGCCAGCAGCATAAATCCGGGACTAGCGGGGCGGGCCTACGAGCAGTACTTC. The complete variable domain, with remaining parts taken from reference TRBV5-4 and TRBJ2-7, reads ETGVTQSPTHLIKTRGQQVTLRCSSQSGHNTVSWYQQALGQGPQFIFQYYREEENGRGNFPPRFSGLQFPNYSSELNVNALELDDSALYLCASSINPGLAGRAYEQYFGPGTRLTVT.

This clone was seen only a few times. The chain couples TRBV15 to TRBJ2-3; tentatively, D is TRBD2 (7 bases). Germline V gene sequence: CDR1 LNHNV, CDR2 YYDKDF (reference sequence). Trimming took 8 bases from V and 2 from J, leaving 11 bases between them. The CDR3 has 13 residues. CDR3 residues: CATAGGATDTQYF. CDR3 nucleotides: TGTGCCACCGCTGGGGGGGCCACAGATACGCAGTATTTT.

This clone was seen a handful of times. CDR3 DNA: TGTGCCTGTCCTAGGCCCAGTAATGAGCAGTTCTTC. It encodes CACPRPSNEQFF. This chain links TRBV30 with TRBJ2-1; D not resolved. Germline lookup yields CDR1 GTSNPN and CDR2 SVGIG (reference sequence). The V gene lost 6 bases and the J gene lost 7 bases, with 13 bases spanning the gap. The CDR3 has 12 residues.